These T cell receptor beta chains were read from a single sample in a study of T-cell reconstitution after alpha-beta-depleted transplantation in children. TCRdb re-called the PCR reads through MiXCR, storing one row per CDR3 protein. The table records some 300,000 distinct CDR3 sequences, almost 8% of them present only once. This sample comprised peripheral blood, obtained 360 days after TCRalphabeta/CD19-depleted stem cell transplant. These TCRs come from a female patient aged 2-9 years who had a stem cell transplant for Fanconi anemia, so the T cells may come from the graft donor. Each CDR3 is given with its conserved first and last residue. D genes are given only for firm matches. The size of a clone is reported for some rows only, either as once, few or many, or as a class for expanded clones.

>TRBV18|many|-|TRBJ2-1
TGTGCCAGCTCACCACTGGGGTATTCCTACAATGAGCAGTTCTTC
CASSPLGYSYNEQFF
>TRBV27|many|TRBD2|TRBJ2-3
TGTGCCAGCACTTACCTAGCGGGAGGGCAAACAGATACGCAGTATTTT
CASTYLAGGQTDTQYF
>TRBV7-6|-|TRBD2|TRBJ2-5
TGTGCCAGCAGCGTGGGACTAAGTAGGGAGACCCAGTACTTC
CASSVGLSRETQYF
>TRBV10-3|many|TRBD1|TRBJ2-5
TGTGCCATCAGTGAGCCGACAGGGTCTCAAGAGACCCAGTACTTC
CAISEPTGSQETQYF
>TRBV20-1|-|-|TRBJ1-1
TGCAGTGCTAGAGTGCCCCCGGGAATCGCTGAAGCTTTCTTT
CSARVPPGIAEAFF
>TRBV12-3/TRBV12-4|many|-|TRBJ2-1
TGTGCCAGCAGTTTGGGACGTACTGAGCAGTTCTTC
CASSLGRTEQFF
>TRBV4-1|few|TRBD1|TRBJ2-1
TGCGCCAGCGAGGACAGGGCTTACAATGAGCAGTTCTTC
CASEDRAYNEQFF
>TRBV20-1|-|TRBD2|TRBJ2-2
TGCAGTGCTAGAGATTATCAGACTGGGACTAGCGGTAACACCGGGGAGCTGTTTTTT
CSARDYQTGTSGNTGELFF
>TRBV3-1|many|-|TRBJ2-2
TGTGCCAGCAGCCCCGAAGTCACCGGGGAGCTGTTTTTT
CASSPEVTGELFF
>TRBV12-3/TRBV12-4|many|-|TRBJ1-2
TGTGCCAGCAGAATGGCGGGGTCGGACTATGGCTACACCTTC
CASRMAGSDYGYTF
>TRBV29-1|many|TRBD1|TRBJ1-2
TGCAGCGTCGGACAGGGTAAATCCTATGGCTACACCTTC
CSVGQGKSYGYTF
>TRBV25-1|many|-|TRBJ1-1
TGTGCCAGCAGACCCGAGATGGGACTGGCCGGTGAAGCTTTCTTT
CASRPEMGLAGEAFF
>TRBV12-3/TRBV12-4|many|TRBD2|TRBJ2-1
TGTGCCAGCAGTGTCGGACTAGTGGCGGATTATCAGTTCTTC
CASSVGLVADYQFF
>TRBV7-8|-|TRBD1|TRBJ1-2
TGTGCCAGCAGCTCCTCAGCCGGGACAGGGGGCATTTATGGCTACACCTTC
CASSSSAGTGGIYGYTF
>TRBV7-9|few|-|TRBJ1-5
TGTGCCAGCAGCTTAGGAGCCACATTCAATCAGCCCCAGCATTTT
CASSLGATFNQPQHF
>TRBV20-1|few|TRBD1|TRBJ1-5
TGCAGTGCTGGACAGGGGGATCAGCCCCAGCATTTT
CSAGQGDQPQHF
>TRBV5-1|many|-|TRBJ2-5
TGCGCCAGCAGCTTGGCCACAAAAGGGTTGGGGACCCAGTACTTC
CASSLATKGLGTQYF
>TRBV5-1|many|-|TRBJ2-7
TGCGCCAGCAGCTTTTGGGAGGGGGACACCTACGAGCAGTACTTC
CASSFWEGDTYEQYF
>TRBV20-1|many|-|TRBJ2-3
TGCAGTGCCTTTCGGAGGACAGATACGCAGTATTTT
CSAFRRTDTQYF
>TRBV28|many|-|TRBJ2-1
TGTGCCAGCAGTTCATTCTCGTCAGGGGGGAAGGAGTTCTTC
CASSSFSSGGKEFF
>TRBV5-1|-|-|TRBJ2-6
TGCGCCAGCGGAGTCAGTCCTGTGATCGGGGCCAACGTCCTGACTTTC
CASGVSPVIGANVLTF
>TRBV6-2/TRBV6-3|few|-|TRBJ1-1
TGTGCCAGCAGTTACCGGAGGACGGTTGATACTGAAGCTTTCTTT
CASSYRRTVDTEAFF
>TRBV4-3|few|TRBD2|TRBJ2-3
TGCGCCAGCAGCCAAGATGCCGGGGGGGGCACAGATACGCAGTATTTT
CASSQDAGGGTDTQYF
>TRBV12-3/TRBV12-4|many|-|TRBJ2-2
TGTGCCAGCAGTCCAGGGAAAGCCGGGGAGCTGTTTTTT
CASSPGKAGELFF
>TRBV10-3|few|-|TRBJ1-5
TGTGCCATCAGTGAGCATCCTTTCGGGATAGGCAATCAGCCCCAGCATTTT
CAISEHPFGIGNQPQHF
>TRBV12-3/TRBV12-4|many|-|TRBJ2-5
TGTGCCAGCAGTCCCCTCGGCGAAAACCAAGAGACCCAGTACTTC
CASSPLGENQETQYF
>TRBV5-1|-|TRBD1|TRBJ2-7
TGCGCCAGCAGCTTGCTTATACCGGGACAGGAATCCGAGCAGTACTTC
CASSLLIPGQESEQYF
>TRBV4-2|few|-|TRBJ2-2
TGTGCCAGCAGCCAAGCCGGTGTAGGGGAGCTGTTTTTT
CASSQAGVGELFF
>TRBV20-1|-|-|TRBJ1-4
TGCAGTGCTAGAGATTACCGGAACGAAAAACTGTTTTTT
CSARDYRNEKLFF
>TRBV3-1|-|-|TRBJ2-2
TGTGCCAGCACACACCAGGGTCCCCTTCTCTCCGGGGAGCTGTTTTTT
CASTHQGPLLSGELFF
>TRBV9|many|-|TRBJ2-4
TGTGCCAGCAGCTGTTGCCCCGAGGGCCAGGACATTCAGTACTTC
CASSCCPEGQDIQYF
>TRBV7-6|many|-|TRBJ2-1
TGTGCCAGCAGCTTAATTGAGCAGTTCTTC
CASSLIEQFF
>TRBV9|many|-|TRBJ2-1
TGTGCCAGCAGCGTAGTTGGGGACAACATCAATGAGCAGTTCTTC
CASSVVGDNINEQFF
>TRBV12-3/TRBV12-4|many|-|TRBJ2-5
TGTGCCAGCAGTTTTTCGTCGGTTGGGACCCAGTACTTC
CASSFSSVGTQYF
>TRBV24-1|-|-|TRBJ2-1
TGTGCCACCAGTGATTCTTGGAGTGAGCAGTTCTTC
CATSDSWSEQFF
>TRBV20-1|few|-|TRBJ2-5
TGCAGTGTTCTATACTCCCGGGAGACCCAGTACTTC
CSVLYSRETQYF
>TRBV9|many|-|TRBJ2-7
TGTGCCAGCAGCAGAGGGACCGATTCTTCCTACGAGCAGTACTTC
CASSRGTDSSYEQYF
>TRBV10-3|many|TRBD2|TRBJ2-1
TGTGCCATCAGCGCAGGGACTAGTCTCTACAATGAGCAGTTCTTC
CAISAGTSLYNEQFF
>TRBV5-1|-|-|TRBJ1-1
TGCGCCAGCAGCCCCCTAGGCGCAGGGTGGGCGAACACTGAAGCTTTCTTT
CASSPLGAGWANTEAFF
>TRBV10-3|many|TRBD1|TRBJ2-5
TGTGCCATCAGTGAGTGGGGACAGGCCCAAGAGACCCAGTACTTC
CAISEWGQAQETQYF
>TRBV2|-|TRBD2|TRBJ2-7
TGTGCCAGCAGGGATGGGGGGGTCTACGAGCAGTACTTC
CASRDGGVYEQYF
>TRBV5-1|many|-|TRBJ1-2
TGCGCCAGCAGCTTGGTAGCGGGGAGCTATGGCTACACCTTC
CASSLVAGSYGYTF
>TRBV28|few|-|TRBJ1-5
TGTGCCAGCAGTTGGCAGTTTTTGAGCAATCAGCCCCAGCATTTT
CASSWQFLSNQPQHF
>TRBV7-6|many|TRBD2|TRBJ2-7
TGTGCCAGCAGCTTAGTATTGGGACTAGCGGGAGTTGGGTACGAGCAGTACTTC
CASSLVLGLAGVGYEQYF
>TRBV5-5|-|-|TRBJ2-2
TGTGCCAGCAGCCCAAGTGCCAGGGTGGAAATCGGGGAGCTGTTTTTT
CASSPSARVEIGELFF
>TRBV5-5|many|-|TRBJ2-7
TGTGCCAGCAGCTTTCAGGGTTCCTACGAGCAGTACTTC
CASSFQGSYEQYF
>TRBV29-1|few|TRBD1|TRBJ2-7
TGCAGCGTGAGCGTGGGACAGGAAGGCGAGCAGTACTTC
CSVSVGQEGEQYF
>TRBV7-2|many|-|TRBJ1-2
TGTGCCAGCAGCTTATACCCAGGCCACTATGGCTACACCTTC
CASSLYPGHYGYTF
>TRBV5-5|-|-|TRBJ1-2
TGTGCCAGCAGCCCGAGAGGGGAAACAGGGTCTAACTATGGCTACACCTTC
CASSPRGETGSNYGYTF
>TRBV3-1|-|-|TRBJ1-2
TGTGCCAGTCATTTTGCGGGGTACTATGGCTACACCTTC
CASHFAGYYGYTF
>TRBV12-3/TRBV12-4|many|-|TRBJ1-4
TGTGCCAGCAGTTTAGTGGCAGGGGCCTTTGGGGAAAAACTGTTTTTT
CASSLVAGAFGEKLFF
>TRBV28|many|-|TRBJ1-2
TGTGCCAGCAGTTTAATGGGGAATGGCTACACCTTC
CASSLMGNGYTF
>TRBV2|many|TRBD2|TRBJ2-1
TGTGCCAGCAGTGATGGGCTAGCGGAATACAATGAGCAGTTCTTC
CASSDGLAEYNEQFF